Listed below are T cell receptor beta chains from one sample, sequenced in a study of cytomegalovirus exposure and HLA in healthy donors. Libraries were prepared by immunoSEQ multiplex PCR; TCRdb keeps only in-frame clonotypes and omits some of them. This sample has about 160,000 clones, with approximately 88% found just once. Sequencing used PBMCs. Every receptor here comes from a boy aged 2 to 10 in good health and CMV-seronegative. Each CDR3 is given with its conserved first and last residue. Each record gives: V gene, CDR3 length, D gene, clone size, J gene, CDR3 DNA, CDR3 protein. The D gene is left open where the match is weak. Size is stated for part of the rows, as once, few or many counts, or as a class when the clone is expanded.

v_gene: TRBV23-1
len: 16
d_gene: -
abundance: -
j_gene: TRBJ2-7
CDR3nt: TGCGCCAGCAGTCAATCCTCGCTGCGGGGATCCTACGAGCAGTACTTC
CDR3aa: CASSQSSLRGSYEQYF

v_gene: TRBV7-2
len: 19
d_gene: TRBD1
abundance: -
j_gene: TRBJ2-3
CDR3nt: TGTGCCAGCAGCCTACTCACGGGTACACAGGGGGGCGACACAGATACGCAGTATTTT
CDR3aa: CASSLLTGTQGGDTDTQYF

v_gene: TRBV5-1
len: 18
d_gene: TRBD2
abundance: -
j_gene: TRBJ2-5
CDR3nt: TGCGCCAGCAGCTTGGCCGAAGGGCTAGCGGGGGGACCAGAGACCCAGTACTTC
CDR3aa: CASSLAEGLAGGPETQYF

v_gene: TRBV7-9
len: 14
d_gene: TRBD1
abundance: once
j_gene: TRBJ2-7
CDR3nt: TGTGCCAGCAGCCCCGGGACAGGGCCCAACGAGCAGTACTTC
CDR3aa: CASSPGTGPNEQYF

v_gene: TRBV19
len: 14
d_gene: -
abundance: -
j_gene: TRBJ1-6
CDR3nt: TGTGCCAGTAGTATCACAGGAGATAATTCACCCCTCCACTTT
CDR3aa: CASSITGDNSPLHF

v_gene: TRBV7-9
len: 15
d_gene: -
abundance: -
j_gene: TRBJ2-1
CDR3nt: TGTGCCAGCAGCTTGGGAACTAGAAGCCACAATGAGCAGTTCTTC
CDR3aa: CASSLGTRSHNEQFF

v_gene: TRBV2
len: 15
d_gene: TRBD1
abundance: -
j_gene: TRBJ2-7
CDR3nt: TGTGCCAGCAGTGAAGGGCAGGGGGAATCCTACGAGCAGTACTTC
CDR3aa: CASSEGQGESYEQYF

v_gene: TRBV9
len: 13
d_gene: TRBD1
abundance: -
j_gene: TRBJ2-1
CDR3nt: TGTGCCAGCAGCTCCCCGGACAGGGTTGAGCAGTTCTTC
CDR3aa: CASSSPDRVEQFF

v_gene: TRBV5-8
len: 16
d_gene: TRBD1
abundance: -
j_gene: TRBJ1-1
CDR3nt: TGTGCCAGCAGATCGGAATGGGGACAGCAGAACACTGAAGCTTTCTTT
CDR3aa: CASRSEWGQQNTEAFF

v_gene: TRBV2
len: 15
d_gene: TRBD2
abundance: -
j_gene: TRBJ2-7
CDR3nt: TGTGCCAGCAGTGTCGGGACTAGCGGGCCCTACGAGCAGTACTTC
CDR3aa: CASSVGTSGPYEQYF

v_gene: TRBV29-1
len: 12
d_gene: TRBD1
abundance: -
j_gene: TRBJ1-1
CDR3nt: TGCAGCGTGGGACAGGGGAACACTGAAGCTTTCTTT
CDR3aa: CSVGQGNTEAFF

v_gene: TRBV5-6
len: 14
d_gene: TRBD1
abundance: -
j_gene: TRBJ2-7
CDR3nt: TGTGCCAGCAGCTTGGGGACAGGGGGGTACGAGCAGTACTTC
CDR3aa: CASSLGTGGYEQYF

v_gene: TRBV19
len: 16
d_gene: -
abundance: -
j_gene: TRBJ1-3
CDR3nt: TGTGCCAGTAGTATTTCGGCCGGGGGTCGTGGAAACACCATATATTTT
CDR3aa: CASSISAGGRGNTIYF

v_gene: TRBV25-1
len: 14
d_gene: -
abundance: -
j_gene: TRBJ2-3
CDR3nt: TGTGCCAGCAGTGAGGGGGCTGGGGCAGATACGCAGTATTTT
CDR3aa: CASSEGAGADTQYF

v_gene: TRBV4-1
len: 14
d_gene: TRBD1
abundance: -
j_gene: TRBJ1-6
CDR3nt: TGCGCCAGCGGGGCCGGGACAGGGTTCTCACCCCTCCACTTT
CDR3aa: CASGAGTGFSPLHF

v_gene: TRBV11-2
len: 13
d_gene: TRBD1
abundance: -
j_gene: TRBJ1-3
CDR3nt: TGTGCCAGCGCAACAGGGGTTGGAAACACCATATATTTT
CDR3aa: CASATGVGNTIYF

v_gene: TRBV7-8
len: 15
d_gene: TRBD2
abundance: few
j_gene: TRBJ2-1
CDR3nt: TGTGCCAGCAGCTCAGCGGGGGCGACCTACAATGAGCAGTTCTTC
CDR3aa: CASSSAGATYNEQFF

v_gene: TRBV11-3
len: 14
d_gene: -
abundance: -
j_gene: TRBJ2-2
CDR3nt: TGTGCCAGCAGCGAGACGGGTAACACCGGGGAGCTGTTTTTT
CDR3aa: CASSETGNTGELFF

v_gene: TRBV7-2
len: 17
d_gene: TRBD2
abundance: -
j_gene: TRBJ2-1
CDR3nt: TGTGCCAGCAGCTTAGCACGGCGGGGGGGCCGTATTGATGAGCAGTTCTTC
CDR3aa: CASSLARRGGRIDEQFF

v_gene: TRBV5-4
len: 14
d_gene: -
abundance: -
j_gene: TRBJ1-2
CDR3nt: TGTGCCAGCAGCCCAACACAGGGCTTAGATGGCTACACCTTC
CDR3aa: CASSPTQGLDGYTF

v_gene: TRBV4-3
len: 14
d_gene: -
abundance: -
j_gene: TRBJ1-1
CDR3nt: TGCGCCAGCAGCCTGGAAAAGGGGAAGGCTGAAGCTTTCTTT
CDR3aa: CASSLEKGKAEAFF

v_gene: TRBV7-7
len: 14
d_gene: TRBD2
abundance: -
j_gene: TRBJ2-7
CDR3nt: TGTGCTAGCAGCCTTCGGGAGGGAACCTACGAGCAGTACTTC
CDR3aa: CASSLREGTYEQYF

v_gene: TRBV10-1
len: 18
d_gene: -
abundance: -
j_gene: TRBJ1-1
CDR3nt: TGCGCCAGCAGTGAGCCCAAAAGATACAGGCTAATGAACACTGAAGCTTTCTTT
CDR3aa: CASSEPKRYRLMNTEAFF

v_gene: TRBV27
len: 13
d_gene: -
abundance: -
j_gene: TRBJ1-5
CDR3nt: TGTGCCAGCGGAACCGGGAGCAATCAGCCCCAGCATTTT
CDR3aa: CASGTGSNQPQHF

v_gene: TRBV29-1
len: 14
d_gene: TRBD1
abundance: -
j_gene: TRBJ2-1
CDR3nt: TGCAGCGTCGCGGACAGGGTCTCTCGAAATGAGCAGTTCTTC
CDR3aa: CSVADRVSRNEQFF

v_gene: TRBV12-5
len: 14
d_gene: -
abundance: -
j_gene: TRBJ2-1
CDR3nt: TGTGCTAGTGGTCCTCGGTCCAACTACAATGAGCAGTTCTTC
CDR3aa: CASGPRSNYNEQFF

v_gene: TRBV6-6
len: 16
d_gene: TRBD2
abundance: -
j_gene: TRBJ2-1
CDR3nt: TGTGCCAGCAGTTACCTCACGACTAGCGGGGACAATGAGCAGTTCTTC
CDR3aa: CASSYLTTSGDNEQFF

v_gene: TRBV6-4
len: 15
d_gene: -
abundance: -
j_gene: TRBJ1-2
CDR3nt: TGTGCCAGCAGTGACTCGGGAGATGGAAGTCGGGGCTACACCTTC
CDR3aa: CASSDSGDGSRGYTF

v_gene: TRBV15
len: 15
d_gene: -
abundance: -
j_gene: TRBJ2-6
CDR3nt: TGTGCCACCAGCATGGGGGGCTCTGGGGCCAACGTCCTGACTTTC
CDR3aa: CATSMGGSGANVLTF

v_gene: TRBV27
len: 14
d_gene: TRBD1
abundance: -
j_gene: TRBJ2-3
CDR3nt: TGTGCCAGCAGCGACAGGGTTGGTACAGATACGCAGTATTTT
CDR3aa: CASSDRVGTDTQYF

v_gene: TRBV6-4
len: 16
d_gene: TRBD1
abundance: -
j_gene: TRBJ1-4
CDR3nt: TGTGCCAGCAGTGACCAGGGGGCGCGGGCTAATGAAAAACTGTTTTTT
CDR3aa: CASSDQGARANEKLFF

v_gene: TRBV9
len: 15
d_gene: -
abundance: -
j_gene: TRBJ1-2
CDR3nt: TGTGCCAGCAGCGTAGTGTCTGCAGGGGACTATGGCTACACCTTC
CDR3aa: CASSVVSAGDYGYTF

v_gene: TRBV2
len: 18
d_gene: -
abundance: -
j_gene: TRBJ2-1
CDR3nt: TGTGCCAGCAGTACAGAGGGGGTGATCGTTAGCTCCTACAATGAGCAGTTCTTC
CDR3aa: CASSTEGVIVSSYNEQFF

v_gene: TRBV28
len: 14
d_gene: TRBD1
abundance: once
j_gene: TRBJ1-4
CDR3nt: TGTGCCAGCAGCCTGACAGGGGGCGTTGAAAAACTGTTTTTT
CDR3aa: CASSLTGGVEKLFF

v_gene: TRBV5-1
len: 13
d_gene: -
abundance: -
j_gene: TRBJ2-1
CDR3nt: TGCGCCAGCAGCTCATCCTTAGCTCCTGAGCAGTTCTTC
CDR3aa: CASSSSLAPEQFF

v_gene: TRBV6-5
len: 15
d_gene: -
abundance: -
j_gene: TRBJ2-3
CDR3nt: TGTGCCAGCAGTCCCGCAGGGGAAGGCACAGATACGCAGTATTTT
CDR3aa: CASSPAGEGTDTQYF